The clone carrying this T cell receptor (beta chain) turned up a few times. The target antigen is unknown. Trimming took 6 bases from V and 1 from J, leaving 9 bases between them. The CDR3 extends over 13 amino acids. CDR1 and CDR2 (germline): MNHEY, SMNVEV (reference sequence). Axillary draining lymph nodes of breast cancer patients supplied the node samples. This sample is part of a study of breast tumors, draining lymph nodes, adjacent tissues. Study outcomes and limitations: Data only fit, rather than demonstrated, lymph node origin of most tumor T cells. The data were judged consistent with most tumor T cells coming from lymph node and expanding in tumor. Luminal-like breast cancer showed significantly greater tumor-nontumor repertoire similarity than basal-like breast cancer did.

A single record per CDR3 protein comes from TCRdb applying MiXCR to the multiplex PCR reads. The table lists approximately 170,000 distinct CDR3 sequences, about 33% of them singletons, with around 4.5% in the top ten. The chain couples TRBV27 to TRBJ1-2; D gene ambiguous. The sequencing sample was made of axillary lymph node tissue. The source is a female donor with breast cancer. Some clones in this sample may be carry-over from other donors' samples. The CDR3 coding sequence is TGTGCCAGCAGCCCTCATGGTAACTATGGCTACACCTTC. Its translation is CASSPHGNYGYTF.